The next 10 T cell receptor beta chains were all read from a single sample in a study of blood T cell repertoires in COVID-19. Using immunoSEQ multiplex PCR, the repertoire was profiled, and TCRdb retains in-frame clones only, with some absent. The table lists over 300,000 clones, roughly 90% of them singletons. Sequenced material: peripheral blood. The receptors here all came from a man aged 18-30 years with active or convalescent COVID-19.

The rearrangement joins TRBV12-3 or TRBV12-4 to TRBJ2-2, with unresolved D. The CDR3 is 13 amino acids. Trimming left V 5 bases short and J 2 bases short, with 6 bases between. CDR3 in DNA: TGTGCCAGCAGTCGGGTTAACACCGGGGAGCTGTTTTTT. This gives the protein CASSRVNTGELFF.

This chain links TRBV24-1 with TRBJ2-1; perhaps TRBD1 as D (6 bases). CDR1 is KGHDR and CDR2 is SFDVKD in the germline V gene. V dropped 0 bases and J dropped 6 bases, with 17 bases sitting between them. The CDR3 contains 17 residues. CDR3 in DNA: TGTGCCACCAGTGATTTGCTCCGGGACACCCCACGCAATGAGCAGTTCTTC. Encoded protein: CATSDLLRDTPRNEQFF.

This sequence joins TRBV20-1 and TRBJ2-1; D not resolved. Trimming took 6 bases from V and 11 from J, leaving 11 bases between them. Per germline, CDR1 DFQATT and CDR2 SNEGSKA (reference sequence). The CDR3 totals 10 residues. DNA of the CDR3: TGCAGTGCCACGGTGGGCCAGCAGTTCTTC. Translation gives CSATVGQQFF.

The rearrangement joins TRBV7-6 to TRBJ1-1; no clear D. The germline CDR1 and CDR2 sequences are SGHVS and FNYEAQ. This CDR3 has 16 residues. V dropped 3 bases and J dropped 3 bases, with 17 bases sitting between them. This chain's CDR3 is CASSLEGGGGYTEAFF. CDR3 bases: TGTGCCAGCAGCTTGGAGGGCGGTGGAGGGTACACTGAAGCTTTCTTT.

The rearrangement uses TRBV7-2 and TRBJ2-7; 14 bases match TRBD2. CDR1 SGHTA and CDR2 FQGNSA come from the germline V gene. The CDR3 runs to 19 residues. V dropped 1 base and J dropped 4; count of bases not matched to a gene: 12. CDR3 bases: TGTGCCAGCAGCTTAGGACTAGCGGGGGGGCTTAATCGGCGATACGAGCAGTACTTC. Translated, it gives CASSLGLAGGLNRRYEQYF. Based on the CDR3 plus reference TRBV7-2 and TRBJ2-7, the full variable domain is GAGVSQSPSNKVTEKGKDVELRCDPISGHTALYWYRQSLGQGLEFLIYFQGNSAPDKSGLPSDRFSAERTGGSVSTLTIQRTQQEDSAVYLCASSLGLAGGLNRRYEQYFGPGTRLTVT.

This clone appeared a few times. The CDR3 here is CASSSRRDRPSYEQYF. The CDR3 coding sequence is TGTGCCAGCAGCTCAAGAAGGGACAGACCATCCTACGAGCAGTACTTC. The V gene is TRBV7-8, the J gene TRBJ2-7, with 7 bases that match TRBD1. CDR1 SGHVS and CDR2 FQNEAQ come from the germline V gene. This CDR3 has 16 residues. The trim removed 4 bases at V and 1 base at J, leaving 10 bases unmatched.

J is TRBJ2-5 and V is TRBV19; possible D gene TRBD2, 6 bases. This CDR3 is built from 15 residues. Trimming left V 2 bases short and J 5 bases short, with 15 bases between. CDR1 and CDR2 (germline): LNHDA, SQIVND (reference sequence). The CDR3 nucleotides read TGTGCCAGTAGTATACGTAGCGGCTCGTGGGAGACCCAGTACTTC. Encoded protein: CASSIRSGSWETQYF.

This clone occurred once. V gene TRBV6-5 combines with J gene TRBJ2-3; TRBD2 matches 8 bases. CDR3 length equals 13 residues. The germline CDR1 and CDR2 sequences are MNHEY and SVGAGI. V trimming: 4 bases; J trimming: 7 bases; junction bases outside the gene matches: 4. The CDR3 nucleotides read TGTGCCAGCAGTTCCGGGGGGGCGTATACGCAGTATTTT. Protein product: CASSSGGAYTQYF.

This clone was detected once. The chain links TRBV5-4 to TRBJ1-2; a weak D match, TRBD1 (6 bases). The CDR3 is 14 amino acids. Germline CDR1 reads SGHNT; CDR2 reads YYREEE (reference sequence). The V end lost 4 bases, the J end lost 2 bases, and 12 bases lay between the germline ends. CDR3 DNA sequence: TGTGCCAGCAGCCCTCCCAGGGGCAACTATGGCTACACCTTC. This codes for CASSPPRGNYGYTF. The entire variable domain, with the rest obtained from reference TRBV5-4 and TRBJ1-2, is as follows: ETGVTQSPTHLIKTRGQQVTLRCSSQSGHNTVSWYQQALGQGPQFIFQYYREEENGRGNFPPRFSGLQFPNYSSELNVNALELDDSALYLCASSPPRGNYGYTFGSGTRLTVV.

The table lists this clone with a count of one. The J gene is TRBJ2-1, the V gene TRBV28, with D perhaps matching TRBD2 (7 bases). Germline V lookup: CDR1 MDHEN, CDR2 SYDVKM. V lost 7 bases, J lost 7 bases, and 14 bases lay in between. CDR3 length: 13 residues. CDR3 protein: CASNRGAANEQFF. CDR3 nucleotides: TGTGCCAGCAACCGGGGGGCGGCGAATGAGCAGTTCTTC.